What follows is one T cell receptor (beta chain) and its context. This entry belongs to a study of blood T cell repertoires in COVID-19. Only in-frame clones appear in the TCRdb table, and some are missing; sequencing was by immunoSEQ multiplex PCR. The sample lists 200,000 to 250,000 clones, over 80% seen once, with 1.3% in the top ten. V shed 2 bases and J 5 bases; nucleotides not matched to a gene: 18. The CDR3 totals 20 residues. CDR1 LGHDT and CDR2 YNNKEL come from the germline V gene (reference sequence). The sequence was obtained from a woman in her thirties with COVID-19, enrolled during active disease. What was sequenced was peripheral blood. The rearrangement joins TRBV3-1 (or the pseudogene TRBV3-2) to TRBJ2-2, with 9 bases identical to TRBD2. The CDR3 sequence is CASSQRPHTAGGFRTGELFF. As DNA, the CDR3 is TGTGCCAGCAGCCAACGACCCCACACAGCGGGGGGTTTTAGAACCGGGGAGCTGTTTTTT.